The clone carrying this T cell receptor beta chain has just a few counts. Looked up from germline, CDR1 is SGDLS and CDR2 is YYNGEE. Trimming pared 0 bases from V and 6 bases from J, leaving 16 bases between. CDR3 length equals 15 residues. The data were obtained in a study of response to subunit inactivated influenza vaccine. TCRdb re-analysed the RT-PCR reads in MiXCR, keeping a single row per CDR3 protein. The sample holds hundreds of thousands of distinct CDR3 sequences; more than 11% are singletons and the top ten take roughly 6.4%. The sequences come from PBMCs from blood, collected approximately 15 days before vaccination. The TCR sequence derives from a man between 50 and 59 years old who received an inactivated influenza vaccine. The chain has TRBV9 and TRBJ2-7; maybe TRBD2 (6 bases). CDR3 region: CASSVVGTPGSEQYF. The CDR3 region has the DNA TGTGCCAGCAGCGTAGTCGGGACTCCTGGTTCCGAGCAGTACTTC.